Listed here are 24 T cell receptor beta chains from one sample, sequenced in a study of monozygotic twins with inflammatory bowel disease. One entry per CDR3 protein, without DNA, is what TCRdb gives after re-calling the 5' RACE reads. Its listing shows 90,000 to 110,000 distinct CDR3 sequences. Sequencing was carried out using blood. The receptors originated from a human donor with ulcerative colitis or Crohn's disease, or a healthy co-twin of an affected twin (not recorded which).

This chain connects TRBV29-1 to TRBJ2-1. The CDR3 runs 13 residues. CDR1 is SQVTM, CDR2 ANQGSEA, per germline. CDR3 amino acids: CSVETRSDAEQFF.

This CDR3 reads CASSYSKSAAYNSPLHF. The chain joins TRBV6-5 to TRBJ1-6. Germline CDR1 MNHEY, CDR2 SVGAGI. This CDR3 is 17 amino acids long.

CDR3 residues: CASSRQGGGTDTQYF. The chain joins TRBV12-3 or TRBV12-4 to TRBJ2-3; TCRdb returns TRBD1, unconfirmable since there is no DNA. The CDR3 consists of 15 residues.

This chain joins TRBV29-1 and TRBJ2-1; TCRdb names TRBD2, which stays unverified in the absence of DNA. Germline loops: CDR1 SQVTM, CDR2 ANQGSEA. CDR3 length: 18 amino acids. The chain's CDR3 is CSVAVWYGGTRSINEQFF.

This clonotype is deemed medium-sized by its frequency. The chain joins TRBV6-1 to TRBJ2-7; TCRdb reports TRBD2, a call that lacks DNA to check it against. Germline CDR1 and CDR2: MNHNS and SASEGT. This CDR3 has 13 residues. Here the CDR3 reads CASSGGTTYEQYF.

The rearrangement uses TRBV6-5 and TRBJ2-1; TCRdb names TRBD1, which stays unverified in the absence of DNA. The CDR3 contains 16 residues. CDR1 is MNHEY, CDR2 SVGAGI, per germline. The CDR3 protein is CASSFGTGRMNNEQFF.

The V and J genes are TRBV2 and TRBJ2-7. The CDR3 consists of 11 residues. Germline CDR1 SNHLY, CDR2 FYNNEI. CDR3: CASNLLYEQYF.

This chain joins TRBV20-1 and TRBJ1-1; the TCRdb D gene call, TRBD1, has no DNA to confirm it. Germline V gene lookup returns CDR1 DFQATT and CDR2 SNEGSKA (reference sequence). CDR3 length: 14 amino acids. The CDR3 region is CSARDQGMNTEAFF.

The genes are TRBV12-3 or TRBV12-4 and TRBJ2-1. The CDR3 length is 15 residues. CDR3 region: CASSEEGPLYNEQFF.

The chain has TRBV4-1 and TRBJ1-1. The CDR3 spans 15 residues. CDR1 MGHRA and CDR2 YSYEKL come from the germline V gene. This CDR3 is CASSLAHRQNTEAFF.

The chain joins TRBV12-3 or TRBV12-4 to TRBJ1-2; the D call of TRBD1 rests on TCRdb alone, since no DNA is present to check it. There are 17 residues in the CDR3. This CDR3 reads CASSLGPGGNGNYGYTF.

The V and J genes are TRBV20-1 and TRBJ1-2; absent DNA, TCRdb's TRBD1 call cannot be checked. Germline assignment: CDR1 DFQATT and CDR2 SNEGSKA (reference sequence). This CDR3 region has 13 residues. The CDR3 protein is CSARDDRAHGYTF.

The chain couples TRBV4-1 to TRBJ1-5. CDR1 is MGHRA and CDR2 is YSYEKL in the germline V gene. CDR3 size: 15 residues. CDR3 region: CASSQGGGSDQPQHF.

The chain is built from TRBV24-1 and TRBJ1-2; TCRdb names TRBD1, which stays unverified in the absence of DNA. CDR1 KGHDR and CDR2 SFDVKD come from the germline V gene. The CDR3 contains 16 residues. The CDR3 reads CATSDRRDNLNYGYTF.

J is TRBJ2-7 and V is TRBV6-1. CDR3 length equals 12 residues. The germline CDR1 and CDR2 sequences are MNHNS and SASEGT. The CDR3 loop reads CASSIGTYEQYF.

The V gene is TRBV27, the J gene TRBJ2-5; the TRBD1 assignment by TCRdb is unverifiable without DNA. This CDR3 has 15 amino acids. Per germline, CDR1 MNHEY and CDR2 SMNVEV (reference sequence). Here the CDR3 reads CASSVLRGRWETQYF.

This chain uses TRBV5-6 with TRBJ2-4; TCRdb's D call, TRBD2, is unchecked because there is no DNA. Germline V gene sequence: CDR1 SGHDT, CDR2 YYEEEE. The CDR3 is 14 amino acids. The chain's CDR3 is CASSASDGGDIQYF.

The J gene is TRBJ1-4, the V gene TRBV24-1; TCRdb designates TRBD1, a call that cannot be tested without DNA. The V gene's germline CDR1 is KGHDR and CDR2 SFDVKD. The CDR3 length is 16 residues. The CDR3 sequence: CATSDRGTGGVEKLFF.

The chain employs TRBV20-1 and TRBJ2-7; absent DNA, TCRdb's TRBD1 call cannot be checked. Per germline, CDR1 DFQATT and CDR2 SNEGSKA (reference sequence). The CDR3 runs to 13 residues. The CDR3 region is CSAPWDRPYEQYF.

The V gene is TRBV7-6, the J gene TRBJ2-1; TCRdb returns TRBD1, unconfirmable since there is no DNA. In germline, CDR1 is SGHVS, CDR2 FNYEAQ. The CDR3 is 15 amino acids. CDR3 region: CASSLPGQIINEQFF.

The chain has TRBV24-1 and TRBJ2-5; TCRdb's assignment of TRBD2 cannot be checked, as there is no DNA. This CDR3 spans 18 amino acids. The germline V gene encodes CDR1 KGHDR and CDR2 SFDVKD. The chain's CDR3 is CATSARLAGGLPQETQYF.

The genes are TRBV10-3 and TRBJ1-4; the D call of TRBD1 rests on TCRdb alone, since no DNA is present to check it. Germline-derived CDR1 and CDR2 are ENHRY and SYGVKD. The CDR3 spans 13 residues. The CDR3 spells CAISVTGTEKLFF.

The chain has TRBV19 and TRBJ2-2; TCRdb gives TRBD2 as the D gene, but with no DNA this cannot be confirmed. CDR3 length: 16 amino acids. CDR1 is LNHDA and CDR2 is SQIVND in the germline V gene (reference sequence). The CDR3 sequence: CASSQGSAGNTGELFF.

This chain connects TRBV28 to TRBJ1-5. The CDR3 totals 14 residues. Germline V CDR1 and CDR2: MDHEN, SYDVKM. CDR3 protein: CASRANGGNQPQHF.